The present T cell receptor (beta chain) was sequenced within a study of blood T cell repertoires in COVID-19. Across the study: T cells, B-cell-depleted T cells, or PBMCs supplied cDNA or gDNA.

Researchers sorted participants into cohorts using their self-reported clinical history. This table comes from immunoSEQ multiplex PCR, and its TCRdb copy is limited to in-frame clones, with some not included. This sample has around 280,000 clones; 87% occur once, and the top ten carry about 6.1%. CDR3 length equals 15 residues. Per the germline V gene, CDR1 is MNHNY and CDR2 is SVGAGI (reference sequence). The germline V and J ends were trimmed by 5 bases and 0 bases, with 10 bases remaining between them. This TCR came from a middle-aged woman who had recovered from COVID-19. The rearrangement links TRBV6-6 to TRBJ1-4, with D unclear. The sequenced sample consisted of PBMCs or T cells enriched from blood (not recorded which). The chain's CDR3 is CASSAMAATNEKLFF. The CDR3 bases are TGTGCCAGCAGTGCAATGGCGGCAACTAATGAAAAACTGTTTTTT.